The sequence of this T cell receptor (beta chain) was determined in a study of blood T cells in healthy people across ages (dated by TCRdb to 2013 to 2016). Study-wide context: Template switching captured roughly one uniquely barcoded TCR beta cDNA molecule per two T cells in model experiments. Using deep sequencing normalized with unique cDNA molecular identifiers, the study measured how TCR beta repertoire diversity changes with age. Donors were grouped into four age groups: young (average approximately 16 years), middle-aged (39), aged (around 60) and long-lived (about 90). To avoid experimental bias, donors of different ages were distributed randomly across sequencing lanes. Two additional independent replicas of 1 million unique cDNA reads from the same blood draw were analyzed for two donors (one aged 18 to 30 and one aged 80 or older). The research as a whole found: Because profiling used bulk unsorted PBMCs, naive and antigen-experienced compartments could not be compared conclusively. Total diversity estimates from one million sequenced T cells were considered lower bounds and underestimates. As age increased, observed TCR beta diversity per million T cells dropped in a roughly linear way, and a significant reduction was already evident by age about 36. Because donor CMV infection status was unknown, age-related changes in expanded clonotypes were potentially confounded. Compared with the aged group, the long-lived group had more naive CD4+ T cells, fewer expanded clones and increased TCR diversity, suggesting age selection. A strong correlation was found between observed TCR beta diversity and the percentage of naive T cells measured by flow cytometry.

Taken from cysteine to phenylalanine, the CDR3 has 13 residues. Only the CDR3 DNA stays, 39 bases, in frame from base 1. Looking up the germline V gene yields CDR1 ENHRY and CDR2 SYGVKD. The junction carries 5 bases between V and J, which are trimmed by 3 bases and 0 bases respectively. The roughly 42 donors, aged about 6 to 100 years, were systemically healthy Caucasian individuals from Russia. Ten milliliters of peripheral blood were drawn from each donor into EDTA-treated Vacutainer tubes. Ficoll-Paque density-gradient centrifugation was used to isolate PBMCs, with at least 6 million per sample. Trizol reagent was used to extract total RNA from PBMCs, with at least 5 micrograms per sample. The percentages of naive CD45RAhigh/CD27high T cells were determined by flow cytometry on a PBMC aliquot from every donor. Library preparation used 5' RACE. Sequencing relied on an Illumina HiSeq 2500. A second PCR of roughly 7 to 11 cycles was performed with a sample-barcoded 5' primer and a J-beta primer mix. A unique molecular identifier was introduced onto each TCR beta cDNA molecule by a template-switch 5' adaptor carrying 12 random nucleotides. At least 2.5 million CDR3-containing paired-end reads were obtained from each sample. All of the RNA was converted into first-strand cDNA using the Mint cDNA synthesis kit, with a TRBC-specific oligonucleotide serving as the primer. All cDNA was treated with uracil-DNA glycosylase and then went through a first 18-cycle PCR with the universal primers M1SS and BC2_uni_R. As for the original processing: Each sample was normalized by randomly selecting 1 million high-quality reads, each carrying a distinct molecular identifier. Instead of being binned into consensus sequences, reads that shared molecular identifiers were thrown out. CDR3 identification, clonotype clustering and error correction used MiTCR with a Q25 quality threshold and the strictest error-elimination algorithm. A nonparametric unseen species model with Euler transformation was used to estimate a lower bound on total TCR beta diversity. TCRdb reran the public reads through fastp at Q25 and MiXCR, keeping productive beta chains. Every CDR3 protein is listed once, alongside the most common genes and DNA of its rows. The V and J calls here are based on TCRdb, not the publication. This sample is represented by nearly 1 million distinct CDR3 sequences; roughly 51% of them were singletons. Of the sample, about a fifth is held by the ten largest clones.

In the case of this clonotype: No antigen is known for it. Nothing much larger sits one base from this clone, and base qualities are not available.

The chain is encoded by TRBV10-3 joined to TRBJ1-2; the D gene cannot be named for sure. The sequence was obtained from a woman in her fifties or sixties in good health. Sequencing was done on a sample of blood. The nucleotide sequence is given as TGTGCCATCAGTGAACCACCTAACTATGGCTACACCTTC. Translation gives CAISEPPNYGYTF.